This T cell receptor (beta chain) appears in the sequencing data of a study of T cells after yellow fever vaccination. A remark on this clonotype: What it recognizes is unknown.

The ends were cut back, 2 bases at V and 7 bases at J, with 12 bases in the middle. The CDR3 runs to 14 residues. The V gene's germline CDR1 is MNHEY and CDR2 SMNVEV (reference sequence). Study results and limitations: After the booster, roughly 96% of CD4 and about nine tenths of CD8 primary-response clones were re-detected.

The 5'RACE template-switching step produced TCR cDNA and added a universal primer site and UMIs. Using its own MiXCR run on the 5' RACE reads, TCRdb lists one record per CDR3 protein. The sample shows about 580,000 distinct CDR3 sequences, around a sixth of them seen only once. The sequencing used PBMCs, collected 5 to 6 days after the first yellow fever vaccination. The source of this sequence is a man between 18 and 29 years old who received the YFV17D yellow fever vaccine. The chain carries TRBV27 and TRBJ2-4; D unresolved. CDR3 sequence: CASSLGVVGNIQYF. The CDR3 DNA sequence: TGTGCCAGCAGTTTAGGAGTCGTCGGGAACATTCAGTACTTC.